These 27 T cell receptor beta chains were all obtained from the same sample, sequenced in a study of blood T cell repertoires in COVID-19. The protocol was immunoSEQ multiplex PCR, while the TCRdb copy is restricted to in-frame clones and leaves out a portion. The data contain 90,000 to 100,000 clones, around nine tenths of them singletons. Sequencing was performed on peripheral blood. The receptors were sampled from a human donor in a cohort sampled during active COVID-19.

The chain joins TRBV7-2 to TRBJ2-1, with 9 bases fitting TRBD2. Germline values: CDR1 SGHTA, CDR2 FQGNSA. The CDR3 is 15 amino acids. Trimming took 1 base from V and 4 from J; bases not matched to a gene: 2. CDR3 DNA: TGTGCCAGCAGCTTAGGACTAGCGGATTACAATGAGCAGTTCTTC. Its protein product is CASSLGLADYNEQFF.

The J gene is TRBJ2-1, the V gene TRBV10-3; 15 nucleotides line up with TRBD2. CDR1 ENHRY and CDR2 SYGVKD come from the germline V gene. The CDR3 is made up of 15 amino acids. V was pared by 7 bases and J by 7 bases, with 5 bases of the junction left unmatched. CDR3 in DNA: TGTGCCATCACCCCCGGACTAGCGGGAGGGAATGAGCAGTTCTTC. It specifies CAITPGLAGGNEQFF.

V gene TRBV18 combines with J gene TRBJ2-5; 11 bases match TRBD1. The ends lost 2 bases at V and 4 bases at J; junction bases unmatched: 3. The CDR3 contains 15 residues. Germline CDR1 and CDR2: KGHSH and LQKENI. The CDR3 here is CASSPAGTGGETQYF. In DNA form, the CDR3 reads TGTGCCAGCTCACCAGCCGGGACAGGGGGAGAGACCCAGTACTTC.

The chain carries TRBV19 and TRBJ2-7; TRBD1 aligns across 7 bases. Germline-derived CDR1 and CDR2 are LNHDA and SQIVND (reference sequence). This CDR3 spans 15 amino acids. Trimming cost V 3 bases and J 0 bases; bases outside gene matches: 5. This chain's CDR3 is CASSIGQDSSYEQYF. Here the CDR3 DNA reads TGTGCCAGTAGTATCGGACAGGATAGCTCCTACGAGCAGTACTTC.

This chain connects TRBV27 to TRBJ2-5; tentatively, D is TRBD1 (5 bases). CDR1 MNHEY and CDR2 SMNVEV come from the germline V gene (reference sequence). V was cut by 1 base and J by 1 base, with 16 bases left in between. CDR3 length equals 17 residues. CDR3 nucleotide sequence: TGTGCCAGCAGTTTATGGGGTGGGGCAGGGATCCAAGAGACCCAGTACTTC. It encodes CASSLWGGAGIQETQYF.

The rearrangement links TRBV5-1 to TRBJ2-2; D is perhaps TRBD2 (5 bases). Trimming cost V 4 bases and J 1 base, with 8 bases left between them. CDR3 length: 14 residues. Per germline, CDR1 SGHRS and CDR2 YFSETQ. As DNA, the CDR3 is TGCGCCAGCAGCCCCGAGGGGAACACCGGGGAGCTGTTTTTT. Encoded protein: CASSPEGNTGELFF.

This clone has more than one count but fewer than ten. The V call is TRBV19, the J call TRBJ2-1, with D unclear. The V end lost 0 bases, the J end lost 4 bases, and 7 bases lay between the germline ends. There are 14 residues in the CDR3. Germline V gene lookup returns CDR1 LNHDA and CDR2 SQIVND (reference sequence). Here the CDR3 reads CASSIEGTYNEQFF. The CDR3 nucleotides read TGTGCCAGTAGTATAGAGGGCACTTACAATGAGCAGTTCTTC. The complete variable domain, with remaining parts taken from reference TRBV19 and TRBJ2-1, reads DGGITQSPKYLFRKEGQNVTLSCEQNLNHDAMYWYRQDPGQGLRLIYYSQIVNDFQKGDIAEGYSVSREKKESFPLTVTSAQKNPTAFYLCASSIEGTYNEQFFGPGTRLTVL.

This chain uses TRBV5-6 with TRBJ2-5, with a weak D call TRBD1 (6 bases). CDR1 SGHDT and CDR2 YYEEEE come from the germline V gene. CDR3 size: 14 residues. V lost 5 bases to trimming and J lost 5 bases, with 16 bases between them. Written as DNA, the CDR3 is TGTGCCAGCAGTTCGGGACAAAGGACTGAGACCCAGTACTTC. It is translated as CASSSGQRTETQYF.

This clone was seen a handful of times. The chain carries TRBV18 and TRBJ1-5; D gene uncertain. Trimming cost V 3 bases and J 0 bases, with 12 bases left between them. Germline V gives CDR1 KGHSH, CDR2 LQKENI. The CDR3 has 16 amino acids. CDR3 amino acids: CASSPRADNSNQPQHF. DNA for the CDR3: TGTGCCAGCTCACCGAGGGCGGATAATAGCAATCAGCCCCAGCATTTT.

The gene calls are TRBV2 and TRBJ2-5; 10 nucleotides match TRBD2. CDR1 is SNHLY and CDR2 is FYNNEI in the germline V gene. The CDR3 sequence is 15 residues long. Trimming at V came to 4 bases and at J to 1 base, leaving 3 bases not matched to a gene. For the CDR3, the DNA is TGTGCCAGCAGTGGGCTAGCGGGGGCCCAAGAGACCCAGTACTTC. Protein sequence: CASSGLAGAQETQYF.

V gene TRBV6-1 combines with J gene TRBJ2-7; 7 bases agree with TRBD2. V dropped 0 bases and J dropped 1; count of bases not matched to a gene: 6. Germline CDR1 reads MNHNS; CDR2 reads SASEGT. CDR3 length: 16 amino acids. CDR3 bases: TGTGCCAGCAGTGAAGCGGGCGGGAGTAGGTCCTACGAGCAGTACTTC. Protein product: CASSEAGGSRSYEQYF.

This chain joins TRBV6-2 or TRBV6-3 and TRBJ2-3; D is possibly TRBD2 (6 bases). The CDR3 runs to 15 residues. V lost 2 bases, J lost 3 bases, and 12 bases lay in between. Germline CDR1 is MNHEY and CDR2 is SVGEGT. The DNA for the CDR3 is TGTGCCAGCAGTTACGGGCGGGGCCGAACAGATACGCAGTATTTT. It is translated as CASSYGRGRTDTQYF.

The rearrangement uses TRBV2 and TRBJ1-6; no reliable D call. Germline V CDR1 and CDR2: SNHLY, FYNNEI. V shed 6 bases and J shed 10 bases, with 10 bases lying between them. This CDR3 is built from 12 residues. For the CDR3, the DNA is TGTGCCAGCAGGGCGGAAAGCTCACCCCTCCACTTT. Protein sequence: CASRAESSPLHF.

The rearrangement uses TRBV6-2 or TRBV6-3 and TRBJ2-7, with TRBD1 matching 9 bases. The CDR3 contains 14 residues. Germline V gene sequence: CDR1 MNHEY, CDR2 SVGEGT. The V segment lost 6 bases and the J segment 6 bases; nucleotides outside the gene matches: 9. The CDR3 reads CASSRGGTGLEQYF. The CDR3 region has the DNA TGTGCCAGCAGCCGAGGAGGGACAGGGCTCGAGCAGTACTTC.

This clone was seen only once. This sequence joins TRBV11-3 and TRBJ2-3; D might be TRBD1 (7 bases). Trimming cost V 4 bases and J 7 bases, with 24 bases left between them. Germline V gene lookup returns CDR1 SGHNT and CDR2 YENEEA. The CDR3 extends over 17 amino acids. CDR3 DNA: TGTGCCAGCAGCTCCAACAGGGGTACCGGGAGTCCCAATACGCAGTATTTT. Translating gives CASSSNRGTGSPNTQYF.

The chain recombines TRBV9 with TRBJ2-3; D not resolved. Germline V gene lookup returns CDR1 SGDLS and CDR2 YYNGEE. This CDR3 has 13 amino acids. Trimming took off 4 bases at V and 0 bases at J, with 6 bases between the two ends. The CDR3 reads CASSISSTDTQYF. Written as DNA, the CDR3 is TGTGCCAGCAGCATCTCTAGCACAGATACGCAGTATTTT.

The chain is built from TRBV11-3 and TRBJ2-5, with unresolved D. The CDR3 is made up of 16 amino acids. CDR1 is SGHNT and CDR2 is YENEEA in the germline V gene. V lost 1 base and J lost 1, with 13 bases in between. The CDR3 DNA reads as TGTGCCAGCAGCTTAGCTCCGAGACAAATCCAAGAGACCCAGTACTTC. Translating it yields CASSLAPRQIQETQYF.

The V gene is TRBV3-1 (or the pseudogene TRBV3-2), the J gene TRBJ1-3; 7 bases are shared with TRBD1. Trimming removed 4 bases from V and 3 bases from J; junction bases left unmatched: 9. The CDR3 extends over 16 amino acids. Germline values: CDR1 LGHDT, CDR2 YNNKEL (reference sequence). CDR3 residues: CASSRRTGGNGNTIYF. The CDR3 DNA is TGTGCCAGCAGCCGACGGACAGGAGGGAATGGAAACACCATATATTTT.

The chain joins TRBV7-2 to TRBJ2-3; D is undetermined. Germline CDR1 SGHTA, CDR2 FQGNSA. V was pared by 1 base and J by 7 bases, with 6 bases between. CDR3 length: 12 residues. Here the CDR3 DNA reads TGTGCCAGCAGCTTAGAGCTGCATACGCAGTATTTT. Its protein product is CASSLELHTQYF. Using reference TRBV7-2 and TRBJ2-3 for the parts outside the CDR3, the full variable domain is GAGVSQSPSNKVTEKGKDVELRCDPISGHTALYWYRQSLGQGLEFLIYFQGNSAPDKSGLPSDRFSAERTGGSVSTLTIQRTQQEDSAVYLCASSLELHTQYFGPGTRLTVL.

This chain connects TRBV2 to TRBJ2-5, with TRBD2 matching 8 bases. Germline V gene lookup returns CDR1 SNHLY and CDR2 FYNNEI. The CDR3 has 14 residues. J lost 9 bases, V lost 4 bases, and 10 bases had no gene match. Written as DNA, the CDR3 is TGTGCCAGCAGTGTACCCTACAGCGGGGGCGCCCAGTACTTC. Its protein product is CASSVPYSGGAQYF.

The rearrangement uses TRBV5-1 and TRBJ1-4, with TRBD1 matching 9 bases. The trim removed 5 bases at V and 5 bases at J, leaving 4 bases unmatched. The CDR3 contains 14 residues. Germline V gene sequence: CDR1 SGHRS, CDR2 YFSETQ. The CDR3 DNA sequence: TGCGCCAGCAGGGCCGGGACAGGGAATGAAAAACTGTTTTTT. It codes for CASRAGTGNEKLFF.

The chain uses TRBV29-1 and TRBJ2-3, with a possible D match to TRBD1 (6 bases). The ends were cut back, 7 bases at V and 4 bases at J, with 18 bases in the middle. The CDR3 length is 14 residues. CDR1 is SQVTM, CDR2 ANQGSEA, per germline. The CDR3, as DNA: TGCAGCGAGAACAGGGTGAAGGGACCAGATACGCAGTATTTT. Residues: CSENRVKGPDTQYF.

This chain joins TRBV25-1 and TRBJ1-6, with D possibly matching TRBD1 (6 bases). The V end lost 0 bases, the J end lost 9 bases, and 12 bases lay between the germline ends. CDR3 length: 15 residues. CDR1 is MGHDK, CDR2 SYGVNS, per germline. The CDR3 region is CASSEYADSRSPLHF. DNA of the CDR3: TGTGCCAGCAGTGAATATGCGGACAGTCGTTCACCCCTCCACTTT.

The chain is built from TRBV2 and TRBJ1-5, with D maybe TRBD1 (5 bases). This CDR3 is 13 amino acids long. In germline, CDR1 is SNHLY, CDR2 FYNNEI. V was pared by 4 bases and J by 5 bases, with 9 bases between. CDR3 coding DNA: TGTGCCAGCAGTGCCACAGGCCATCAGCCCCAGCATTTT. Encoded protein: CASSATGHQPQHF. Full variable domain (missing parts from reference TRBV2 and TRBJ1-5): EPEVTQTPSHQVTQMGQEVILRCVPISNHLYFYWYRQILGQKVEFLVSFYNNEISEKSEIFDDQFSVERPDGSNFTLKIRSTKLEDSAMYFCASSATGHQPQHFGDGTRLSIL.

This rearrangement joins TRBV28 to TRBJ2-7; 7 positions agree with TRBD2. Germline V gives CDR1 MDHEN, CDR2 SYDVKM. The junction had 15 bases not matched to a gene; V was cut back by 0 bases and J by 7 bases. The CDR3 is made up of 17 amino acids. The CDR3 nucleotides read TGTGCCAGCAGTTTATGGGGAGCGGGGTCATTGACAATTGAGCAGTACTTC. Encoded protein: CASSLWGAGSLTIEQYF.

This chain uses TRBV29-1 with TRBJ1-2, with D uncertain. The CDR3 runs to 15 residues. The V and J ends lost 2 bases and 3 bases respectively, with 16 bases between them. Per germline, CDR1 SQVTM and CDR2 ANQGSEA. CDR3 loop: CSVERRTSPYYGYTF. The CDR3 DNA sequence: TGCAGCGTTGAACGGAGAACATCACCTTACTATGGCTACACCTTC.

The gene calls are TRBV7-3 and TRBJ1-1, with TRBD1 matching 7 bases. Germline CDR1 SGHTA, CDR2 FQGTGA. With V trimmed by 5 bases and J by 5 bases, 5 bases remained unmatched. The CDR3 runs to 13 residues. This CDR3 is CASSVQQGTEAFF. The CDR3 bases are TGTGCCAGCAGCGTACAACAGGGGACTGAAGCTTTCTTT.